A single sample gave rise to the 18 T cell receptor beta chains below, sequenced in a study of CD8 T cells in Susac syndrome. Random-hexamer reverse transcription was applied to roughly 0.5 to 1 ug RNA. TCRdb fed the immunoSEQ multiplex PCR reads into MiXCR, producing one record per CDR3 protein. The repertoire holds roughly 190,000 distinct CDR3 sequences, with 80% to 95% as singletons. Specimen: CD4+ T cells from PBMCs. These receptors all stem from a human donor in good health.

The J gene is TRBJ1-1, the V gene TRBV19; D unclear. The CDR3 covers 18 residues. Between the trimmed V and J ends, which lost 6 bases and 6 bases, there was a span of 29 bases. Germline values: CDR1 LNHDA, CDR2 SQIVND (reference sequence). The CDR3 sequence: CASRVPSSGVRQDAEAFF. CDR3 nucleotide sequence: TGTGCCAGTAGGGTCCCTTCTTCGGGAGTTCGACAAGACGCTGAAGCTTTCTTT.

This clonotype has a handful of counts. The V gene is TRBV13, the J gene TRBJ2-2, with D possibly matching TRBD2 (6 bases). This CDR3 has 15 residues. Germline-derived CDR1 and CDR2 are PRHDT and FYEKMQ (reference sequence). Trimming took 5 bases from V and 3 from J, leaving 13 bases between them. The CDR3 nucleotides read TGTGCCAGCAGCGGAGAGGAGGGACACACCGGGGAGCTGTTTTTT. Amino acid sequence: CASSGEEGHTGELFF.

V is TRBV29-1 and J is TRBJ1-1; D gene uncertain. Germline CDR1 reads SQVTM; CDR2 reads ANQGSEA. This CDR3 spans 10 amino acids. V was pared by 3 bases and J by 10 bases, with 9 bases between. In nucleotides, the CDR3 is TGCAGCGTTGATGGCCCGGGAGCTTTCTTT. Translation: CSVDGPGAFF.

This rearrangement joins TRBV6-1 to TRBJ2-3; unclear D gene. This CDR3 is 12 amino acids long. The V end lost 6 bases, the J end lost 4 bases, and 8 bases lay between the germline ends. From germline, CDR1 is MNHNS and CDR2 SASEGT. In nucleotides, the CDR3 is TGTGCCAGCAGAGCAAACGCAGATACGCAGTATTTT. Amino acid sequence: CASRANADTQYF.

This chain connects TRBV5-4 to TRBJ2-2; 7 bases agree with TRBD2. The CDR3 totals 17 residues. The germline gives CDR1 SGHNT, CDR2 YYREEE (reference sequence). V dropped 3 bases and J dropped 6; count of bases not matched to a gene: 14. The CDR3 protein is CASSSLGREGSAGELFF. CDR3 in DNA: TGTGCCAGCAGCTCCCTAGGCAGGGAGGGGTCGGCCGGGGAGCTGTTTTTT.

This rearrangement joins TRBV7-3 to TRBJ1-1; D ambiguous. Trimming stripped 2 bases from V and 1 base from J, with 11 bases between. The germline V gene encodes CDR1 SGHTA and CDR2 FQGTGA. CDR3 length equals 15 residues. The CDR3 spells CASSLPGGSNTEAFF. DNA of the CDR3: TGTGCCAGCAGCTTACCGGGTGGGTCGAACACTGAAGCTTTCTTT. The full variable domain, with the rest looked up from reference TRBV7-3 and TRBJ1-1, is GAGVSQTPSNKVTEKGKYVELRCDPISGHTALYWYRQSLGQGPEFLIYFQGTGAADDSGLPNDRFFAVRPEGSVSTLKIQRTERGDSAVYLCASSLPGGSNTEAFFGQGTRLTVV.

This rearrangement joins TRBV29-1 to TRBJ2-5; maybe TRBD1 (6 bases). Trimming took off 2 bases at V and 5 bases at J, with 15 bases between the two ends. CDR3 size: 14 residues. Germline V gene sequence: CDR1 SQVTM, CDR2 ANQGSEA. The CDR3 DNA is TGCAGCGTTGAATATTGGGCAGGGGCGGAGACCCAGTACTTC. As protein: CSVEYWAGAETQYF.

In DNA form, the CDR3 reads TGTGCCACCAGCAAGGTCGGCGGAAACACAGATACGCAGTATTTT. Translating gives CATSKVGGNTDTQYF. The V call is TRBV15, the J call TRBJ2-3; unclear D gene. V was pared by 4 bases and J by 2 bases, with 13 bases between. Germline CDR1 and CDR2: LNHNV and YYDKDF (reference sequence). The CDR3 totals 15 residues.

V and J are TRBV7-2 and TRBJ2-2; D not resolved. V lost 5 bases, J lost 5 bases, and 15 bases lay in between. From germline, CDR1 is SGHTA and CDR2 FQGNSA. The CDR3 is made up of 15 amino acids. The CDR3 DNA reads as TGTGCCAGCAGCCATAGTCGAAAACTAACCGGGGAGCTGTTTTTT. Its translation is CASSHSRKLTGELFF. Full variable domain (outside the CDR3, taken from reference TRBV7-2 and TRBJ2-2): GAGVSQSPSNKVTEKGKDVELRCDPISGHTALYWYRQSLGQGLEFLIYFQGNSAPDKSGLPSDRFSAERTGGSVSTLTIQRTQQEDSAVYLCASSHSRKLTGELFFGEGSRLTVL.

The chain carries TRBV7-9 and TRBJ1-2, with D possibly TRBD1 on 6 matching bases. The length of the CDR3 is 13 residues. Germline V gene sequence: CDR1 SEHNR, CDR2 FQNEAQ (reference sequence). V was shortened by 5 bases and J by 7 bases, with 14 bases between the two germline ends. CDR3 nucleotide sequence: TGTGCCAGCAGCCAAGGAGACAGGTCTGGCTACACCTTC. This encodes CASSQGDRSGYTF.

This clonotype appeared once. The V call is TRBV5-1, the J call TRBJ2-3, with TRBD1 identical over 7 bases. Germline V CDR1 and CDR2: SGHRS, YFSETQ. The V gene end was trimmed by 4 bases and the J gene end by 3 bases; junction bases not matched to a gene: 8. The CDR3 extends over 15 amino acids. Here the CDR3 DNA reads TGCGCCAGCAGCCAGACAGGGCATTGGACAGATACGCAGTATTTT. This codes for CASSQTGHWTDTQYF.

This chain joins TRBV5-5 and TRBJ2-1, with 7 bases aligning to TRBD2. The CDR3 runs 16 residues. CDR1 is SGHKS and CDR2 is YYEKEE in the germline V gene (reference sequence). With V trimmed by 5 bases and J by 0 bases, 8 bases remained unmatched. CDR3 loop: CASSLTSPLSYNEQFF. The CDR3 DNA sequence: TGTGCCAGCAGTCTGACTAGCCCTCTCTCCTACAATGAGCAGTTCTTC.

The genes are TRBV25-1 and TRBJ2-7; TRBD1 or TRBD2 may be the D gene (6 bases each). The ends were cut back, 5 bases at V and 5 bases at J, with 19 bases in the middle. The CDR3 consists of 15 residues. The germline V gene has CDR1 MGHDK and CDR2 SYGVNS. The CDR3 nucleotides read TGTGCCAGCAGTTCCCTAAGGGGGGACGGGGACGAGCAGTACTTC. This sequence encodes CASSSLRGDGDEQYF.

The chain carries TRBV5-1 and TRBJ2-5; TRBD1 might be the D (6 bases). Trimming removed 4 bases at V and 1 base at J, with 11 bases between. Germline CDR1 SGHRS, CDR2 YFSETQ. The CDR3 loop spans 14 amino acids. In DNA form, the CDR3 reads TGCGCCAGCAGCCAAGGACAGTTCCAAGAGACCCAGTACTTC. This translates into CASSQGQFQETQYF.

This clonotype has just one count. This rearrangement joins TRBV6-5 to TRBJ2-2, with 8 nucleotides matching TRBD2. The V gene end was trimmed by 4 bases and the J gene end by 4 bases; junction bases not matched to a gene: 11. CDR1 and CDR2 (germline): MNHEY, SVGAGI. The CDR3 runs 17 residues. The CDR3 nucleotides are TGTGCCAGCAGTTCACCAACACCGGGGGGGCTCACCGGGGAGCTGTTTTTT. Translated: CASSSPTPGGLTGELFF.

This sequence joins TRBV5-1 and TRBJ2-1; a weak D match, TRBD1 (6 bases). This CDR3 comprises 17 residues. The germline CDR1 and CDR2 sequences are SGHRS and YFSETQ. Trimming pared 1 base from V and 0 bases from J, leaving 14 bases between. In DNA, the CDR3 is TGCGCCAGCAGCTTGCATCGGACAGCCAGCTCCTACAATGAGCAGTTCTTC. Amino acids: CASSLHRTASSYNEQFF.

The rearrangement uses TRBV5-1 and TRBJ1-6, with D perhaps matching TRBD1 (5 bases). CDR1 and CDR2 from the germline V gene are SGHRS and YFSETQ. V lost 5 bases and J 5 bases, leaving 8 bases between the germline ends. The CDR3 runs to 13 residues. As DNA, the CDR3 is TGCGCCAGCAGGTCGGGGGATAATTCACCCCTCCACTTT. As protein: CASRSGDNSPLHF.

The V call is TRBV5-1, the J call TRBJ2-6, with D possibly TRBD1 on 5 matching bases. V lost 1 base and J 0 bases, leaving 11 bases between the germline ends. Germline V lookup: CDR1 SGHRS, CDR2 YFSETQ. This CDR3 is 17 amino acids long. CDR3 nucleotides: TGCGCCAGCAGCTTGATCACAGGAAACTCTGGGGCCAACGTCCTGACTTTC. This codes for CASSLITGNSGANVLTF.